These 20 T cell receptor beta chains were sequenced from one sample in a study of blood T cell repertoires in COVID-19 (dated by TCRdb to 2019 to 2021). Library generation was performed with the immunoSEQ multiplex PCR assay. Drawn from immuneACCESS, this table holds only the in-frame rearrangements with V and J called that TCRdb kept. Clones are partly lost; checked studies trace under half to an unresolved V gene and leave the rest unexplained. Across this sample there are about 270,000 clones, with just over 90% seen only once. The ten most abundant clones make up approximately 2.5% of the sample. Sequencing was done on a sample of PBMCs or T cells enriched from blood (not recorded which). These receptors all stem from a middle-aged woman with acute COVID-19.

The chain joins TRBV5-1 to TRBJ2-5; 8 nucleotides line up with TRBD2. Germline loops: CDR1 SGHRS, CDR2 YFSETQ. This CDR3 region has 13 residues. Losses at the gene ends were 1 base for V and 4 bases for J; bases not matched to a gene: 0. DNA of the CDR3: TGCGCCAGCAGCTTGACTAGCGGAGAGACCCAGTACTTC. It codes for CASSLTSGETQYF.

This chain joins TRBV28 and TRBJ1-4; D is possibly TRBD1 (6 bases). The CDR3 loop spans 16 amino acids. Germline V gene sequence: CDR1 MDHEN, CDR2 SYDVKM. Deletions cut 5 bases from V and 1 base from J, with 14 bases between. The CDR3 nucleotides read TGTGCCAGCAGTCCCCACATCAGGGGAACTAATGAAAAACTGTTTTTT. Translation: CASSPHIRGTNEKLFF.

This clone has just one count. The CDR3 DNA is TGTGCCTGGAGCGCGACTAGGATCGAGCAGTACTTC. This sequence encodes CAWSATRIEQYF. The chain employs TRBV30 and TRBJ2-7; tentative D call: TRBD2 (6 bases). Germline CDR1 reads GTSNPN; CDR2 reads SVGIG (reference sequence). The CDR3 has 12 amino acids. With 3 bases removed from V and 6 bases from J, the gap between germline ends came to 12 bases.

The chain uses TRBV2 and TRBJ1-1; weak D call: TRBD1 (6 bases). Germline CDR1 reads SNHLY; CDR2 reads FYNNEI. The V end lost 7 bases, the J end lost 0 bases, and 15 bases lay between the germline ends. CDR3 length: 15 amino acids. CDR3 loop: CASMAGQLMNTEAFF. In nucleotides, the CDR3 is TGTGCCAGCATGGCAGGACAGCTCATGAACACTGAAGCTTTCTTT.

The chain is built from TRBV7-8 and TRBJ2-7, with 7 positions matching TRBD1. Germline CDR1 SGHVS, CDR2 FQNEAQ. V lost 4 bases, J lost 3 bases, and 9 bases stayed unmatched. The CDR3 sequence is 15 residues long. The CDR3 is CASSSTNRGGYEQYF. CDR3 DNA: TGTGCCAGCAGCTCCACCAACAGGGGTGGCTACGAGCAGTACTTC.

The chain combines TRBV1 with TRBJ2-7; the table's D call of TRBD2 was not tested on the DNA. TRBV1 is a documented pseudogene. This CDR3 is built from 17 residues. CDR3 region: CTSSPSGTSGTSYEQYF. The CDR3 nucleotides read TGCACCAGCAGCCCCTCCGGGACTAGCGGGACCTCCTACGAGCAGTACTTC.

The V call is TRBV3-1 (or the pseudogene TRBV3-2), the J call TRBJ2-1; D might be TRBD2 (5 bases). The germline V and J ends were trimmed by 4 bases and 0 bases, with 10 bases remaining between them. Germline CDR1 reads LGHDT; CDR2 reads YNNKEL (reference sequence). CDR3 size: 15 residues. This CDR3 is CASSRGLSSYNEQFF. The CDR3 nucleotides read TGTGCCAGCAGCCGCGGGTTGAGCTCCTACAATGAGCAGTTCTTC.

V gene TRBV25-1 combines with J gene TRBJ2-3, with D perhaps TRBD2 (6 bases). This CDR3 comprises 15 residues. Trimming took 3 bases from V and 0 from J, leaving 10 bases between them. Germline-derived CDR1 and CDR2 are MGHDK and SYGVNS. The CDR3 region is CASSEWGVSTDTQYF. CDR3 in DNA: TGTGCCAGCAGTGAGTGGGGGGTAAGCACAGATACGCAGTATTTT.

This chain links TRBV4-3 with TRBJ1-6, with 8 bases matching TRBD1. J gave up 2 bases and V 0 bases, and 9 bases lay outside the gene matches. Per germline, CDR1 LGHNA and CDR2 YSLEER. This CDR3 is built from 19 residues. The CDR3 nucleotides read TGCGCCAGCAGCCAAGAAAGCGCAGGGGGCCTTACCTATAATTCACCCCTCCACTTT. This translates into CASSQESAGGLTYNSPLHF.

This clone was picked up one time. The CDR3 DNA follows: TGTGCCAGCAGTTGGAACAGGGAAAGTAATTCACCCCTCCACTTT. It specifies CASSWNRESNSPLHF. This chain joins TRBV28 and TRBJ1-6; maybe TRBD1 (6 bases). The V gene lost 4 bases and the J gene lost 6 bases, with 13 bases spanning the gap. The CDR3 has 15 amino acids. From germline, CDR1 is MDHEN and CDR2 SYDVKM. Drawing the rest from reference TRBV28 and TRBJ1-6, the complete variable domain is DVKVTQSSRYLVKRTGEKVFLECVQDMDHENMFWYRQDPGLGLRLIYFSYDVKMKEKGDIPEGYSVSREKKERFSLILESASTNQTSMYLCASSWNRESNSPLHFGNGTRLTVT.

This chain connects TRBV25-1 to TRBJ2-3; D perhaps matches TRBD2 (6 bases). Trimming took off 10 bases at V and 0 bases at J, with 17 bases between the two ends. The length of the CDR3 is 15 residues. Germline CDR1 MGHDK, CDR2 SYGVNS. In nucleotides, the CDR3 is TGTGCCACCTCGTCGGGAGCAACTAGCACAGATACGCAGTATTTT. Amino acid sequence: CATSSGATSTDTQYF. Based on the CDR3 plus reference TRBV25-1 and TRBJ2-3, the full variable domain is EADIYQTPRYLVIGTGKKITLECSQTMGHDKMYWYQQDPGMELHLIHYSYGVNSTEKGDLSSESTVSRIRTEHFPLTLESARPSHTSQYLCATSSGATSTDTQYFGPGTRLTVL.

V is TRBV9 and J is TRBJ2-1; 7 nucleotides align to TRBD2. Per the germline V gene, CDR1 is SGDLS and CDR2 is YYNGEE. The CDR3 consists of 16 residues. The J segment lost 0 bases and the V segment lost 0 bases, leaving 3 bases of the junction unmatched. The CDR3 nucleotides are TGTGCCAGCAGCGTAGAGGCTAGCGGCTCCTACAATGAGCAGTTCTTC. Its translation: CASSVEASGSYNEQFF.

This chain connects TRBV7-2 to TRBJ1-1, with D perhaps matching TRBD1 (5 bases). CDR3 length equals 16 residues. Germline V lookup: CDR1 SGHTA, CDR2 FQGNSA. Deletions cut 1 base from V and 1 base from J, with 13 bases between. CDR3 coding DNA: TGTGCCAGCAGCTTAGATTCGCGGGGGAGGAACACTGAAGCTTTCTTT. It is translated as CASSLDSRGRNTEAFF.

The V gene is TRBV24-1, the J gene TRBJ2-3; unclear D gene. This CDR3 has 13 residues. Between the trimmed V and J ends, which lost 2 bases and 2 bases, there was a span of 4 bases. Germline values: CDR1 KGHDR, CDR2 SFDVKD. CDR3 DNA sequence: TGTGCCACCAGTGATTCAAACACAGATACGCAGTATTTT. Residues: CATSDSNTDTQYF.

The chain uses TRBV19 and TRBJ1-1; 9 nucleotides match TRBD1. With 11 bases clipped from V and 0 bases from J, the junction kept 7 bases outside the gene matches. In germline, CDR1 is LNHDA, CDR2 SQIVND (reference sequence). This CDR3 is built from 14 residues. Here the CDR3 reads CAAKGQGLNTEAFF. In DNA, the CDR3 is TGTGCCGCAAAAGGACAGGGGCTGAACACTGAAGCTTTCTTT.

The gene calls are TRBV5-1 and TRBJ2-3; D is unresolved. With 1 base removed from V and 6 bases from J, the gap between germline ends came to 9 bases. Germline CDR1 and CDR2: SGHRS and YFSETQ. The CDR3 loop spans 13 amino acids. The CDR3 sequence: CASSLNPDDTQYF. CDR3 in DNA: TGCGCCAGCAGCTTGAATCCAGATGATACGCAGTATTTT.

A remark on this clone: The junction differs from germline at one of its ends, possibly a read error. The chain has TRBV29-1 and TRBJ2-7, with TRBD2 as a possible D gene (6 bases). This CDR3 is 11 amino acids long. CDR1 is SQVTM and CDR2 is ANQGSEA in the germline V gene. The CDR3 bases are TGCAGCGTTGACGTAGCGGAGGCCCCTCTCTTC. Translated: CSVDVAEAPLF.

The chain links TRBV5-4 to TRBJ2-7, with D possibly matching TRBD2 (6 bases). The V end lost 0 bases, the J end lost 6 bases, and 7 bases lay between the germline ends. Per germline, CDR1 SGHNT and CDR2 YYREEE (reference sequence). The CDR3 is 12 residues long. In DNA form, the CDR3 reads TGTGCCAGCAGCTTGGGCGGGATCGAGCAGTACTTC. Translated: CASSLGGIEQYF.

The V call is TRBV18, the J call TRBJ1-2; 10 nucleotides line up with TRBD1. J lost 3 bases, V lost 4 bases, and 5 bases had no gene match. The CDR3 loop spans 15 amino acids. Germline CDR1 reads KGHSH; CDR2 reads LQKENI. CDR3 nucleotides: TGTGCCAGCTCACGACGACAGGGGGCGGACTATGGCTACACCTTC. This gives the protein CASSRRQGADYGYTF. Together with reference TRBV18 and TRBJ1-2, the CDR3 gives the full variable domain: NAGVMQNPRHLVRRRGQEARLRCSPMKGHSHVYWYRQLPEEGLKFMVYLQKENIIDESGMPKERFSAEFPKEGPSILRIQQVVRGDSAAYFCASSRRQGADYGYTFGSGTRLTVV.

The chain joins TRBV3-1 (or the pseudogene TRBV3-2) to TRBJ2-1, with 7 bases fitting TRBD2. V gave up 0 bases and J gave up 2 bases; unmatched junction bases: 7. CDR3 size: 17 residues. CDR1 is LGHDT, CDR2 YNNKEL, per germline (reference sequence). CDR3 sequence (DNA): TGTGCCAGCAGCCAAGACCGTGCGGGGGTCCCCTACAATGAGCAGTTCTTC. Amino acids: CASSQDRAGVPYNEQFF.